Presented here are 28 T cell receptor beta chains from one specimen sequenced in a study of shared clonotypes between healthy human individuals (dated by TCRdb to the early 2020s). The library was prepared using the immunoSEQ multiplex PCR assay. Here the immuneACCESS table is served through TCRdb, limited to in-frame sequences with V and J called. Missing clones are a known gap in these copies; in checked studies unresolved V genes cover under half, and the rest lacks a known reason. Here the sample has more than 400,000 clones; around 85% occur a single time. Together, the top ten hold roughly 12% of the sample. Sequencing input: PBMCs. Receptors were obtained from a woman aged 40 to 55 in good health. Some clones in this sample may be carry-over from other donors' samples.

Note on this clone: A far larger clone is one nucleotide away, so this likely arose from a read error. The rearrangement uses TRBV5-1 and TRBJ1-5; D unclear. CDR1 and CDR2 from the germline V gene are SGHRS and YFSETQ. V was shortened by 1 base and J by 1 base, with 9 bases between the two germline ends. This CDR3 comprises 15 residues. CDR3 DNA sequence: TGCGCCAGCAGCTTGTGTGCCGTAAGCAATCAGCCCCAGCATTTT. Its translation: CASSLCAVSNQPQHF.

Concerning this clone: A far larger clone is one base from this, pointing to a likely read error. The V call is TRBV4-1, the J call TRBJ2-5, with 10 bases fitting TRBD1. Per the germline V gene, CDR1 is MGHRA and CDR2 is YSYEKL. The CDR3 has 16 residues. Losses at the gene ends were 0 bases for V and 9 bases for J; bases not matched to a gene: 10. CDR3 DNA sequence: TGCGCCAGCAGCCAAGATGGGACAGGGGTGGCGGAGGCCCAGTACTTC. Its protein is CASSQDGTGVAEAQYF.

Note on this clone: The same CDR3 also results from other DNA sequences found in this sample. The chain has TRBV28 and TRBJ1-2; D ambiguous. V lost 4 bases and J 2 bases, leaving 5 bases between the germline ends. Germline V lookup: CDR1 MDHEN, CDR2 SYDVKM. There are 12 residues in the CDR3. This chain's CDR3 is CASSSVNYGYTF. The CDR3, as DNA: TGTGCCAGCAGTTCAGTGAACTATGGCTACACCTTC.

This clone has at least ten counts. The same CDR3 can be traced to other DNA sequences in this sample. The chain couples TRBV19 to TRBJ2-7; TRBD1 aligns across 7 bases. J was trimmed by 4 bases and V by 4 bases; bases with no gene match: 7. Germline assignment: CDR1 LNHDA and CDR2 SQIVND (reference sequence). CDR3 length: 14 amino acids. CDR3 loop: CASSTPGQKYEQYF. DNA for the CDR3: TGTGCCAGTAGTACCCCGGGACAGAAATACGAGCAGTACTTC.

The chain uses TRBV29-1 and TRBJ2-5, with D uncertain. V was trimmed by 4 bases and J by 4 bases, leaving 10 bases between them. From germline, CDR1 is SQVTM and CDR2 ANQGSEA. The CDR3 extends over 12 amino acids. The CDR3 coding sequence is TGCAGCGTTGCTCAAACGGGAGAGACCCAGTACTTC. Translation gives CSVAQTGETQYF.

The chain recombines TRBV28 with TRBJ2-1; D call uncertain. The CDR3 spans 16 residues. The germline V and J ends were trimmed by 5 bases and 0 bases, with 14 bases remaining between them. CDR1 and CDR2 (germline): MDHEN, SYDVKM. In nucleotides, the CDR3 is TGTGCCAGCAGTCCCGCGACCGAAAGCTCCTACAATGAGCAGTTCTTC. Its protein product is CASSPATESSYNEQFF.

As to this clone: A read error likely explains this, since a far larger clone differs by one base. The J gene is TRBJ2-7, the V gene TRBV2; 7 bases are shared with TRBD1. Germline V CDR1 and CDR2: SNHLY, FYNNEI. CDR3 length equals 13 residues. The CDR3 DNA sequence: TGTGACAGTCAGTACAGGGGTCCCTACGAGCAGTACTTC. Its translation: CDSQYRGPYEQYF.

Only one count was recorded for this clone. This chain connects TRBV6-6 to TRBJ1-4, with 12 bases fitting TRBD1. The length of the CDR3 is 15 residues. V lost 6 bases to trimming and J lost 3 bases; unmatched junction nucleotides: 2. The germline V gene has CDR1 MNHNY and CDR2 SVGAGI (reference sequence). The CDR3 nucleotides are TGTGCCAGCAGGGGACAGGGGGCGGCTAATGAAAAACTGTTTTTT. Its protein is CASRGQGAANEKLFF.

The CDR3, as DNA: TGTGCCAGTAGCCCCTCACAGGGGAACTACGAGCAGTACTTC. Translated, it gives CASSPSQGNYEQYF. V is TRBV19 and J is TRBJ2-7; 7 bases are shared with TRBD1. This CDR3 region has 14 residues. The V gene end was trimmed by 6 bases and the J gene end by 3 bases; junction bases not matched to a gene: 8. The V gene's germline CDR1 is LNHDA and CDR2 SQIVND (reference sequence).

The rearrangement joins TRBV18 to TRBJ2-7, with a weak D call TRBD1 (5 bases). With 3 bases removed from V and 4 bases from J, the gap between germline ends came to 19 bases. CDR1 is KGHSH and CDR2 is LQKENI in the germline V gene. This CDR3 has 16 amino acids. The chain's CDR3 is CASSPTRTIKGYEQYF. CDR3 nucleotide sequence: TGTGCCAGCTCACCGACGCGAACAATTAAGGGGTACGAGCAGTACTTC.

Concerning this clone itself: This likely stems from a read error, as it lies one base from a far larger clone. The chain employs TRBV4-1 and TRBJ2-6; TRBD1 aligns across 10 bases. V trimming: 3 bases; J trimming: 0 bases; junction bases outside the gene matches: 17. CDR3 length: 22 residues. Looked up from germline, CDR1 is MGHRA and CDR2 is YSYEKL. The CDR3 reads CASSHGTGQGVVVISGANVLTF. CDR3 nucleotide sequence: TGCGCCAGCAGCCATGGTACAGGACAGGGGGTGGTCGTAATCTCTGGGGCCAACGTCCTGACTTTC.

This clone was picked up a small number of times. A far larger clone is only one base removed, so a read error is likely. Because the CDR3 is missing its conserved closing phenylalanine or tryptophan, this is likely a read error. The CDR3 DNA sequence: TGTGCCAGCATGACCGGAGGGGGCGACGAGCAGTACTTA. Translation: CASMTGGGDEQYL. The chain combines TRBV6-1 with TRBJ2-7, with D possibly TRBD1 on 7 matching bases. The V gene's germline CDR1 is MNHNS and CDR2 SASEGT. The CDR3 runs 13 residues. V dropped 7 bases and J dropped 5 bases, with 15 bases sitting between them.

The chain combines TRBV6-1 with TRBJ2-5; 11 bases match TRBD2. Trimming cost V 4 bases and J 2 bases; bases outside gene matches: 9. The CDR3 spans 17 residues. Germline lookup yields CDR1 MNHNS and CDR2 SASEGT. CDR3 nucleotides: TGTGCCAGCAGTGGGGGACTAGCGGAGATACTTCAAGAGACCCAGTACTTC. Its translation: CASSGGLAEILQETQYF.

Many counts were recorded for this clone. This may arise from a read error, as a much more abundant clone is one base away. Other DNA sequences within the sample encode an identical CDR3. The chain is built from TRBV30 and TRBJ1-1; no clear D. CDR1 is GTSNPN, CDR2 SVGIG, per germline (reference sequence). The CDR3 runs 15 residues. This chain's CDR3 is CAWSVGPQLNTGAFF. The CDR3 coding sequence is TGTGCCTGGAGTGTAGGCCCTCAACTGAACACTGGAGCTTTCTTT.

Of note for this clone: This likely came from a read error, as a far larger clone is one base away. The J gene is TRBJ2-5, the V gene TRBV5-4; D may match TRBD1 or TRBD2 (6 bases each). This CDR3 has 15 amino acids. Germline V CDR1 and CDR2: SGHNT, YYREEE (reference sequence). CDR3 sequence reads: CASGLPGAGQETQYF. The CDR3 DNA is TGTGCCAGCGGCTTACCGGGGGCTGGTCAAGAGACCCAGTACTTC.

V and J are TRBV5-1 and TRBJ1-4; 7 bases are shared with TRBD1. V dropped 4 bases and J dropped 0; count of bases not matched to a gene: 3. This CDR3 has 15 residues. Germline V gene lookup returns CDR1 SGHRS and CDR2 YFSETQ. The CDR3 region is CASSSGTATNEKLFF. The CDR3 coding sequence is TGCGCCAGCAGCAGCGGGACAGCAACTAATGAAAAACTGTTTTTT.

This clone was recorded at least ten times. The same CDR3 also results from other DNA sequences found in this sample. This chain joins TRBV7-8 and TRBJ1-1, with D uncertain. With 2 bases removed from V and 4 bases from J, the gap between germline ends came to 11 bases. Germline CDR1 is SGHVS and CDR2 is FQNEAQ. The CDR3 loop spans 14 amino acids. Here the CDR3 DNA reads TGTGCCAGCAGCTTACTGGGAGGGATCACTGAAGCTTTCTTT. Encoded protein: CASSLLGGITEAFF.

This clone was detected a few times. A far bigger clonotype differs at one base, so this is likely a read error. At the DNA level, this CDR3 is encoded by other sequences in the same sample as well. This chain connects TRBV30 to TRBJ1-5; D is unclear. Germline CDR1 is GTSNPN and CDR2 is SVGIG (reference sequence). The CDR3 has 14 residues. CDR3 in amino acids: CAWSGTMANQPQHF. CDR3 sequence (DNA): TGTGCATGGAGCGGCACGATGGCGAATCAGCCCCAGCATTTT. Using reference TRBV30 and TRBJ1-5 for the parts outside the CDR3, the full variable domain is SQTIHQWPATLVQPVGSPLSLECTVEGTSNPNLYWYRQAAGRGLQLLFYSVGIGQISSEVPQNLSASRPQDRQFILSSKKLLLSDSGFYLCAWSGTMANQPQHFGDGTRLSIL.

The count of this clone is one. V gene TRBV7-8 combines with J gene TRBJ2-3; 9 nucleotides match TRBD1. V lost 5 bases, J lost 2 bases, and 11 bases stayed unmatched. The CDR3 spans 17 residues. Germline V gene lookup returns CDR1 SGHVS and CDR2 FQNEAQ. CDR3 sequence: CASSNQGTGPITDTQYF. The CDR3 coding sequence is TGTGCCAGCAGCAACCAAGGGACAGGGCCAATCACAGATACGCAGTATTTT.

The J gene is TRBJ1-1, the V gene TRBV18; the D is unclear. V lost 5 bases to trimming and J lost 0 bases, with 7 bases between them. Germline V gene sequence: CDR1 KGHSH, CDR2 LQKENI. The CDR3 totals 13 residues. The CDR3: CASSGQVNTEAFF. The CDR3 DNA follows: TGTGCCAGCTCAGGGCAGGTGAACACTGAAGCTTTCTTT. The full variable domain, in which reference TRBV18 and TRBJ1-1 provide the parts outside the CDR3, is NAGVMQNPRHLVRRRGQEARLRCSPMKGHSHVYWYRQLPEEGLKFMVYLQKENIIDESGMPKERFSAEFPKEGPSILRIQQVVRGDSAAYFCASSGQVNTEAFFGQGTRLTVV.

The chain joins TRBV28 to TRBJ1-2; no reliable D call. The CDR3 totals 14 residues. The germline V gene has CDR1 MDHEN and CDR2 SYDVKM. The germline V and J ends were trimmed by 3 bases and 4 bases, with 12 bases remaining between them. This CDR3 is CASSFQRTVYGYTF. In DNA, the CDR3 is TGTGCCAGCAGTTTTCAGAGAACCGTCTATGGCTACACCTTC.

The chain couples TRBV11-2 to TRBJ2-7; D gene ambiguous. V was trimmed by 3 bases and J by 2 bases, leaving 11 bases between them. This CDR3 has 14 amino acids. Germline values: CDR1 SGHAT, CDR2 FQNNGV. The CDR3 here is CASSFVWKPYEQYF. CDR3 coding DNA: TGTGCCAGCAGCTTCGTTTGGAAGCCCTACGAGCAGTACTTC.

This clone has only one observation. DNA of the CDR3: TGCGCCAGCAGCCAGCGAGACATGAACACTGAAGCTTTCTTT. This translates into CASSQRDMNTEAFF. This sequence joins TRBV4-1 and TRBJ1-1; no clear D. Germline assignment: CDR1 MGHRA and CDR2 YSYEKL. V was pared by 3 bases and J by 0 bases, with 8 bases between. This CDR3 spans 14 amino acids.

V and J are TRBV10-2 and TRBJ1-2; D not certain. The CDR3 is made up of 14 amino acids. V was cut by 0 bases and J by 5 bases, with 10 bases left in between. The V gene's germline CDR1 is WSHSY and CDR2 SAAADI. The CDR3 DNA sequence: TGCGCCAGCAGTGAGTCTACTGATAAATATGGCTACACCTTC. Amino acid sequence: CASSESTDKYGYTF.

Note on this clone: Since a far larger clone is one base different, this is likely a read error. Other nucleotide sequences in the sample specify the same CDR3. The chain uses TRBV29-1 and TRBJ2-4, with 7 bases identical to TRBD1. The CDR3 extends over 12 amino acids. Germline V CDR1 and CDR2: SQVTM, ANQGSEA. This CDR3 is CSVEGDRNIQYF. CDR3 bases: TGCAGCGTCGAAGGGGACAGAAACATTCAGTACTTC.

J is TRBJ2-5 and V is TRBV27; D is uncertain. This CDR3 comprises 15 residues. Trimming shortened V by 5 bases and J by 9 bases, and 22 bases separated the two germline ends. Germline CDR1 and CDR2: MNHEY and SMNVEV (reference sequence). The CDR3 DNA follows: TGTGCCAGCAGTCAGGCAACAGCAAAAAGTAACCCCCAGTACTTC. It codes for CASSQATAKSNPQYF.

With regard to this clone: This probably arose from a read error, given a far larger clone one base away. The sample contains more than one DNA sequence encoding this CDR3. This chain links TRBV29-1 with TRBJ2-7; TRBD2 might be the D (6 bases). Per germline, CDR1 SQVTM and CDR2 ANQGSEA. V lost 6 bases and J lost 2, with 17 bases in between. This CDR3 has 14 amino acids. The DNA for the CDR3 is TGCAGCGTGGGTGCTGGGCGGGAACCCTACGAGCAGTACTTC. Encoded protein: CSVGAGREPYEQYF.

The rearrangement joins TRBV19 to TRBJ1-1; TRBD1 aligns across 7 bases. The V gene end was trimmed by 4 bases and the J gene end by 0 bases; junction bases not matched to a gene: 17. Germline V gene lookup returns CDR1 LNHDA and CDR2 SQIVND (reference sequence). The CDR3 length is 19 residues. CDR3 amino acids: CASSSSIIQGQRLNTEAFF. CDR3 bases: TGTGCCAGTAGTAGTAGTATTATTCAGGGACAGCGATTGAACACTGAAGCTTTCTTT.